Shown below are 24 T cell receptor beta chains from a single sample sequenced in a study of cytomegalovirus exposure and HLA in healthy donors (dated by TCRdb to about 2017). Library prep was done by the immunoSEQ multiplex PCR assay. For the multiplex PCR, a mixture combining 60 forward primers for TCR Vbeta segments and 13 reverse primers for TCR Jbeta segments was used. What TCRdb holds here is the immuneACCESS table cut down to in-frame rearrangements. Part of the clones is not present; checked against another copy, under half of the missing clones reflect an unresolved V gene, and the others are unexplained. This sample lists 150,000 to 200,000 clones; under 80% were detected once. The ten most abundant clones make up about 2.9% of the sample. The sequenced material came from PBMCs. The receptors derive from a female donor in good health and CMV-seronegative.

This sequence joins TRBV7-9 and TRBJ2-7; D assignment may be TRBD1 or TRBD2 (6 bases each). CDR1 and CDR2 (germline): SEHNR, FQNEAQ (reference sequence). Trimming removed 5 bases at V and 2 bases at J, with 13 bases between. The CDR3 sequence is 14 residues long. DNA of the CDR3: TGTGCCAGCAGCCTAGGGGGAGGTACCTACGAGCAGTACTTC. Residues: CASSLGGGTYEQYF.

This chain links TRBV4-3 with TRBJ1-1; unclear D gene. Trimming shortened V by 4 bases and J by 1 base, and 16 bases separated the two germline ends. The CDR3 runs 16 residues. CDR1 and CDR2 (germline): LGHNA, YSLEER. CDR3 region: CASSRTSGRPNTEAFF. DNA of the CDR3: TGCGCCAGCAGCCGAACATCGGGTAGGCCGAACACTGAAGCTTTCTTT.

The sample holds one count of this clone. V and J are TRBV7-2 and TRBJ2-7, with 11 bases identical to TRBD2. Trimming at V came to 4 bases and at J to 1 base, leaving 3 bases not matched to a gene. The CDR3 is 15 residues long. Germline V gene lookup returns CDR1 SGHTA and CDR2 FQGNSA. The CDR3 spells CASSSTSGTSYEQYF. In DNA form, the CDR3 reads TGTGCCAGCAGCTCGACTAGCGGGACTTCCTACGAGCAGTACTTC.

V gene TRBV7-8 combines with J gene TRBJ1-6; maybe TRBD1 (6 bases). The CDR3 extends over 15 amino acids. Trimming took 5 bases from V and 3 from J, leaving 11 bases between them. CDR1 and CDR2 (germline): SGHVS, FQNEAQ. The CDR3 here is CASSTQGNYNSPLHF. The CDR3 DNA is TGTGCCAGCAGCACACAGGGAAACTATAATTCACCCCTCCACTTT.

V gene TRBV7-9 combines with J gene TRBJ1-6; D might be TRBD1 (6 bases). Germline CDR1 and CDR2: SEHNR and FQNEAQ (reference sequence). The ends were cut back, 4 bases at V and 10 bases at J, with 17 bases in the middle. This CDR3 is built from 15 residues. CDR3 coding DNA: TGTGCCAGCAGCTCTTGGGGAGGGGGGGACTCACCCCTCCACTTT. The encoded protein is CASSSWGGGDSPLHF.

J is TRBJ1-2 and V is TRBV2; the D gene is possibly TRBD1 (6 bases). Trimming left V 7 bases short and J 5 bases short, with 20 bases between. Germline-derived CDR1 and CDR2 are SNHLY and FYNNEI. The CDR3 totals 15 residues. The CDR3 loop is CASKGVVPEEYGYTF. CDR3 coding DNA: TGTGCCAGCAAGGGGGTGGTCCCGGAAGAATATGGCTACACCTTC. The full variable domain, completed using reference TRBV2 and TRBJ1-2, is EPEVTQTPSHQVTQMGQEVILRCVPISNHLYFYWYRQILGQKVEFLVSFYNNEISEKSEIFDDQFSVERPDGSNFTLKIRSTKLEDSAMYFCASKGVVPEEYGYTFGSGTRLTVV.

The chain couples TRBV29-1 to TRBJ2-7, with 7 bases fitting TRBD1. The CDR3 runs to 13 residues. Germline trimming cut 4 bases from V and 2 bases from J; bases unmatched to any gene: 5. CDR1 is SQVTM, CDR2 ANQGSEA, per germline. The DNA of the CDR3 is TGCAGCGTTGTTCAGGGGGACACCTACGAGCAGTACTTC. This sequence encodes CSVVQGDTYEQYF.

This chain links TRBV13 with TRBJ2-5; D remains ambiguous. CDR1 PRHDT and CDR2 FYEKMQ come from the germline V gene (reference sequence). The CDR3 length is 16 residues. The ends were cut back, 8 bases at V and 7 bases at J, with 26 bases in the middle. The CDR3 reads CASGLIQHQETVTQYF. The CDR3 DNA sequence: TGTGCCAGCGGCCTGATACAGCATCAAGAGACCGTGACCCAGTACTTC.

The J gene is TRBJ1-2, the V gene TRBV13; D gene unclear. The germline V gene encodes CDR1 PRHDT and CDR2 FYEKMQ (reference sequence). V was cut by 5 bases and J by 5 bases, with 21 bases left in between. The CDR3 has 16 amino acids. In nucleotides, the CDR3 is TGTGCCAGCAGCCCCCCCACGCCGGGTCTATTATATGGCTACACCTTC. This encodes CASSPPTPGLLYGYTF.

This chain uses TRBV6-5 with TRBJ2-3; possibly TRBD2 for D (6 bases). V was shortened by 6 bases and J by 2 bases, with 15 bases between the two germline ends. The CDR3 has 15 amino acids. Germline CDR1 and CDR2: MNHEY and SVGAGI. The CDR3, as DNA: TGTGCCAGCAGGGGGGTAGCGGCTCACACAGATACGCAGTATTTT. Protein product: CASRGVAAHTDTQYF.

The chain recombines TRBV7-9 with TRBJ1-2; tentatively, D is TRBD1 (5 bases). The germline V gene has CDR1 SEHNR and CDR2 FQNEAQ (reference sequence). There are 13 residues in the CDR3. V lost 5 bases to trimming and J lost 4 bases, with 11 bases between them. CDR3 nucleotides: TGTGCCAGCAGCCCCGACAGAGCCTATGGCTACACCTTC. Amino acids: CASSPDRAYGYTF.

This chain joins TRBV5-4 and TRBJ2-3; 13 bases are shared with TRBD2. V lost 4 bases, J lost 3 bases, and 8 bases stayed unmatched. The CDR3 has 17 residues. Germline CDR1 is SGHNT and CDR2 is YYREEE (reference sequence). As DNA, the CDR3 is TGTGCCAGCAGCCCTCGACTAGCGGGGGGTGGGACAGATACGCAGTATTTT. Protein sequence: CASSPRLAGGGTDTQYF.

This chain links TRBV5-1 with TRBJ2-2; 12 nucleotides line up with TRBD2. From germline, CDR1 is SGHRS and CDR2 YFSETQ. The CDR3 is made up of 17 amino acids. Trimming took 5 bases from V and 5 from J; bases not matched to a gene: 10. The CDR3, as DNA: TGCGCCAGCAGACTCTCTAGCGGGGGGGCCCGGACCGGGGAGCTGTTTTTT. Residues: CASRLSSGGARTGELFF.

This sequence joins TRBV27 and TRBJ1-2; maybe TRBD1 (5 bases). The length of the CDR3 is 15 residues. Germline V gives CDR1 MNHEY, CDR2 SMNVEV (reference sequence). With 5 bases removed from V and 5 bases from J, the gap between germline ends came to 18 bases. The CDR3 reads CASSTRSGGRYGYTF. The CDR3 nucleotides are TGTGCCAGCAGTACTCGGTCCGGGGGGAGGTATGGCTACACCTTC.

This chain joins TRBV6-1 and TRBJ1-2; unclear D gene. Trimming cost V 6 bases and J 4 bases, with 15 bases left between them. Germline V gene data show CDR1 as MNHNS and CDR2 as SASEGT. The CDR3 is 14 residues long. The CDR3 sequence is CASRETPPGYGYTF. As DNA, the CDR3 is TGTGCCAGCAGAGAGACTCCGCCGGGCTATGGCTACACCTTC.

The rearrangement joins TRBV5-1 to TRBJ1-6; D unresolved. This CDR3 contains 15 residues. Germline CDR1 SGHRS, CDR2 YFSETQ. Trimming took off 0 bases at V and 10 bases at J, with 14 bases between the two ends. Written as DNA, the CDR3 is TGCGCCAGCAGCTTGGTGGAGGGCGGTAGGTCACCCCTCCACTTT. Translating it yields CASSLVEGGRSPLHF.

The rearrangement uses TRBV6-5 and TRBJ2-7; TRBD2 is a possible D gene (7 bases). Germline loops: CDR1 MNHEY, CDR2 SVGAGI. V was clipped by 0 bases and J by 0 bases, with 12 bases between them. The CDR3 is made up of 16 amino acids. CDR3 sequence (DNA): TGTGCCAGCAGTTACTCCGGGGGGCTCATCTCCTACGAGCAGTACTTC. Translating gives CASSYSGGLISYEQYF.

The rearrangement joins TRBV5-4 to TRBJ2-7; 9 nucleotides line up with TRBD2. Germline V gene sequence: CDR1 SGHNT, CDR2 YYREEE (reference sequence). The CDR3 covers 15 residues. Unmatched junction bases numbered 6, after V lost 3 bases and J lost 2 bases. DNA for the CDR3: TGTGCCAGCAGCTCAATAGCGGGGGAGACCTACGAGCAGTACTTC. Amino acid sequence: CASSSIAGETYEQYF.

V and J are TRBV30 and TRBJ1-5, with unresolved D. Trimming left V 0 bases short and J 2 bases short, with 8 bases between. In germline, CDR1 is GTSNPN, CDR2 SVGIG (reference sequence). The CDR3 length is 14 residues. CDR3 loop: CAWSVPRGNQPQHF. Here the CDR3 DNA reads TGTGCCTGGAGTGTACCTCGAGGCAATCAGCCCCAGCATTTT.

V gene TRBV6-5 combines with J gene TRBJ2-7; 11 bases agree with TRBD2. Trimming removed 5 bases from V and 2 bases from J; junction bases left unmatched: 2. The CDR3 is 14 amino acids. CDR1 MNHEY and CDR2 SVGAGI come from the germline V gene. CDR3 in amino acids: CASSRLAGPYEQYF. CDR3 nucleotide sequence: TGTGCCAGCAGTAGACTAGCGGGGCCCTACGAGCAGTACTTC.

This clone was counted once. V and J are TRBV28 and TRBJ2-5, with 7 bases lining up with TRBD1. The V gene end was trimmed by 5 bases and the J gene end by 5 bases; junction bases not matched to a gene: 17. Per germline, CDR1 MDHEN and CDR2 SYDVKM. This CDR3 region has 17 residues. The CDR3 nucleotides are TGTGCCAGCAGTGTACTGACAGGGTTGGGGATTCCGGAGACCCAGTACTTC. Its protein is CASSVLTGLGIPETQYF.

This clone was seen a few times. The same CDR3 also results from other DNA sequences found in this sample. The chain has TRBV7-9 and TRBJ1-1; 7 bases map to TRBD1. V trimming: 2 bases; J trimming: 2 bases; junction bases outside the gene matches: 2. The CDR3 spans 14 residues. Germline V gives CDR1 SEHNR, CDR2 FQNEAQ (reference sequence). For the CDR3, the DNA is TGTGCCAGCAGCTTAACAGGGGTTAACACTGAAGCTTTCTTT. Its protein product is CASSLTGVNTEAFF.

This clone was detected a few times. The chain links TRBV2 to TRBJ2-7, with 7 bases aligning to TRBD2. The CDR3 consists of 13 residues. The V gene's germline CDR1 is SNHLY and CDR2 FYNNEI. The ends lost 7 bases at V and 4 bases at J; junction bases unmatched: 7. CDR3 sequence reads: CASNREEEYEQYF. CDR3 coding DNA: TGTGCCAGCAATCGGGAGGAGGAGTACGAGCAGTACTTC.

V usage is TRBV19 and J usage is TRBJ2-2, with TRBD1 identical over 8 bases. The CDR3 sequence is 15 residues long. With 4 bases clipped from V and 7 bases from J, the junction kept 8 bases outside the gene matches. The germline V gene encodes CDR1 LNHDA and CDR2 SQIVND (reference sequence). Here the CDR3 DNA reads TGTGCCAGTAGTACCGACAGGGGCTATGGCGGGGAGCTGTTTTTT. Encoded protein: CASSTDRGYGGELFF.